Detailed here is one TCR beta chain. Its target is unknown. RNA transcripts provided the source from which TCR beta CDR3 regions were amplified. First-round RT-PCR targeting the TCR CDR3 was performed with the HTBI primer set. TCRdb recomputed calls from the multiplex PCR reads with MiXCR, one row per CDR3 protein. The sample has a few hundred thousand distinct CDR3 sequences, more than 45% seen once. The diagnoses drew upon clinical symptoms, serum thyroxine and TRAb, thyroid ultrasound and orbital computed tomography. These data belong to a study of T cells in Graves' hyperthyroidism and ophthalmopathy. CDR1 and CDR2 from the germline V gene are DFQATT and SNEGSKA (reference sequence). The trim removed 6 bases at V and 2 bases at J, leaving 9 bases unmatched. This CDR3 has 15 residues. The study, taken as a whole, reports: Separation of ophthalmopathy from stable hyperthyroidism was achieved by a 13 V-J model. In blood, most of the thyroid clonotypes expanded above 0.001 were also present.

Sequencing was carried out using peripheral blood or thyroid tissue (not recorded which). The J gene is TRBJ2-1, the V gene TRBV20-1; TRBD2 matches at 8 bases. The clonotype comes from a young woman with Graves' hyperthyroidism. The CDR3 DNA is TGCAGTGCATGGGTGGTAGCGGGAACCTACAATGAGCAGTTCTTC. It specifies CSAWVVAGTYNEQFF.